Detailed here is one T cell receptor (beta chain). This entry is derived from a study of cytomegalovirus exposure and HLA in healthy donors. The PCR contained 60 Vbeta and 13 Jbeta primers. Some clones are missing from TCRdb's copy, which holds only in-frame ones; the method was immunoSEQ multiplex PCR. The table lists around 300,000 clones, approximately 90% of them singletons. CDR3 size: 14 residues. V was pared by 4 bases and J by 4 bases, with 10 bases between. Germline CDR1 is SEHNR and CDR2 is FQNEAQ (reference sequence). This sequence was found in a woman under 30 in good health and CMV-seronegative. Sequencing was carried out using PBMCs. V is TRBV7-9 and J is TRBJ2-2; D may be TRBD2 (6 bases). In DNA, the CDR3 is TGTGCCAGCAGCTGGGCGGGGAGCACCGGGGAGCTGTTTTTT. The encoded protein is CASSWAGSTGELFF.